This T cell receptor beta chain originates from a study of neurological immune-mediated disorders. Study conclusions and caveats: Private repertoires in all groups were suggested, as expanded clones shared no CDR3 amino acid sequences across subjects.

V was pared by 0 bases and J by 4 bases, with 9 bases of the junction left unmatched. This CDR3 comprises 19 residues. Germline values: CDR1 SGHRS, CDR2 YFSETQ. This clonotype was recorded at least ten times. Antigen unknown. TCRdb used MiXCR to reprocess the 5' RACE reads, holding one entry per CDR3 protein. In the table there are about 14,000 distinct CDR3 sequences, about 10% of which are singletons. The chain has TRBV5-1 and TRBJ2-5; 16 bases line up with TRBD2. The clonotype was recovered from a woman between 40 and 50 years old in good health. The sample taken for sequencing was PBMCs. Here the CDR3 DNA reads TGCGCCAGCAGCTTGGGATCCGGGACTAGCGGGAGGGTCGGAGAGACCCAGTACTTC. Its translation is CASSLGSGTSGRVGETQYF.